The 9 T cell receptor beta chains presented below share a single source sample, sequenced in a study of T cell responses to AZD1222 COVID-19 vaccine. Generated by immunoSEQ multiplex PCR, the TCRdb table keeps only in-frame clones and is missing some. The sample lists fewer than 130,000 clones; around nine tenths were seen once. The material sequenced was peripheral blood, taken 28 days after the second AZD1222 dose. These TCRs come from an adult who received the AZD1222 COVID-19 vaccine.

Details on this clone: Compared with germline, one end of the junction differs, possibly owing to a read error. This rearrangement joins TRBV23-1 to TRBJ1-2, with D perhaps matching TRBD1 (5 bases). TRBV23-1 is classed as an ORF, of uncertain function. The CDR3 totals 19 residues. The CDR3 DNA follows: TGCTCCAGCCCCACTGGGCAGGGACTGAGCGGAGTCAAACTCTATGGCTACACCTTC. Its translation is CSSPTGQGLSGVKLYGYTF.

In its sample, this clone was seen many times. The rearrangement uses TRBV12-3 or TRBV12-4 and TRBJ2-2, with 7 bases that match TRBD2. Trimming took 8 bases from V and 5 from J; bases not matched to a gene: 5. The CDR3 covers 13 residues. The CDR3 DNA follows: TGTGCCAGCCGGCTAGCGGTAACCGGGGAGCTGTTTTTT. This codes for CASRLAVTGELFF.

The chain employs TRBV11-2 and TRBJ1-2; 10 bases map to TRBD1. The germline gives CDR1 SGHAT, CDR2 FQNNGV. CDR3 length: 14 residues. Trimming cost V 6 bases and J 4 bases; bases outside gene matches: 5. The CDR3 nucleotides read TGTGCCAGCAGTGACAGGGGGCTCGTCTATGGCTACACCTTC. Translation: CASSDRGLVYGYTF.

The chain links TRBV27 to TRBJ1-5; D unclear. Trimming removed 6 bases from V and 2 bases from J, with 8 bases in between. This CDR3 has 13 amino acids. Germline V CDR1 and CDR2: MNHEY, SMNVEV (reference sequence). For the CDR3, the DNA is TGTGCCAGCAGCGCGCAGGGCAATCAGCCCCAGCATTTT. Encoded protein: CASSAQGNQPQHF.

V gene TRBV5-1 combines with J gene TRBJ1-2, with unresolved D. This CDR3 region has 12 residues. The germline V gene encodes CDR1 SGHRS and CDR2 YFSETQ. V lost 0 bases, J lost 9 bases, and 9 bases lay in between. The CDR3 region has the DNA TGCGCCAGCAGCTTGGGTGGTGATCGCTACACCTTC. Translating gives CASSLGGDRYTF.

This sequence joins TRBV20-1 and TRBJ1-1, with D unclear. CDR3 length equals 11 residues. The germline V gene has CDR1 DFQATT and CDR2 SNEGSKA (reference sequence). Deletions cut 6 bases from V and 2 bases from J, with 7 bases between. DNA for the CDR3: TGCAGTGCCCAGGTAAACACTGAAGCTTTCTTT. Its protein product is CSAQVNTEAFF.

The chain uses TRBV6-6 and TRBJ2-4, with D unresolved. Trimming took 6 bases from V and 0 from J, leaving 9 bases between them. Germline V gene lookup returns CDR1 MNHNY and CDR2 SVGAGI (reference sequence). This CDR3 has 14 residues. The CDR3 DNA is TGTGCCAGCAGCCGTCCCGAAGCCAAAAACATTCAGTACTTC. It is translated as CASSRPEAKNIQYF.

The chain joins TRBV25-1 to TRBJ2-1; 8 bases are shared with TRBD1. Germline CDR1 is MGHDK and CDR2 is SYGVNS. With V trimmed by 4 bases and J by 1 base, 12 bases remained unmatched. The length of the CDR3 is 18 residues. This chain's CDR3 is CASSAASPDRGSYNEQFF. The CDR3, as DNA: TGTGCCAGCAGTGCCGCCTCCCCCGACAGGGGATCCTACAATGAGCAGTTCTTC. The variable domain in full, completed from reference TRBV25-1 and TRBJ2-1, reads EADIYQTPRYLVIGTGKKITLECSQTMGHDKMYWYQQDPGMELHLIHYSYGVNSTEKGDLSSESTVSRIRTEHFPLTLESARPSHTSQYLCASSAASPDRGSYNEQFFGPGTRLTVL.

To note about this clone: A much larger clone is a single base away; this may be a read error. The same CDR3 arises from other DNA sequences in this sample as well. The rearrangement links TRBV27 to TRBJ2-2; D might be TRBD1 (5 bases). Trimming removed 2 bases from V and 0 bases from J, with 7 bases in between. Per the germline V gene, CDR1 is MNHEY and CDR2 is SMNVEV (reference sequence). CDR3 length: 15 residues. The CDR3 is CASSLTGSNTGELFF. The CDR3 DNA reads as TGTGCCAGCAGTTTAACAGGTTCGAACACCGGGGAGCTGTTTTTT.